A selection of T cell receptor beta chains follows, all from one sample in a study of T-cell memory formation after mild COVID-19. TCRdb re-called the 5' RACE reads with MiXCR, one entry per CDR3 protein. The sample has more than 250,000 distinct CDR3 sequences, 15% to 20% seen once. Sequencing was performed on PBMCs or a T cell subset sorted from them (not recorded which). The receptors here all came from a man between 18 and 35 years old who had mild COVID-19 (a few samples of this study predate the infection). Cell type and time point are not known. Both conserved end residues are part of each CDR3. D genes are given only for firm matches. Size is omitted from some rows. Given values are once, few, many or a class for expanded clones.

D: NA
size: many
J: TRBJ2-6
V: TRBV7-2
DNA: TGTGCCAGCAGCCAAGATTCTGGGGCCAACGTCCTGACTTTC
CDR3: CASSQDSGANVLTF

D: TRBD1
size: NA
J: TRBJ2-5
V: TRBV29-1
DNA: TGCAGCGTTGAGTACCCCCGGGACAGGGGGGAAGAGACCCAGTACTTC
CDR3: CSVEYPRDRGEETQYF

D: TRBD2
size: many
J: TRBJ2-3
V: TRBV7-8
DNA: TGTGCCAGCAGCTTATACTCGCGGGGGGGCAGAGATACGCAGTATTTT
CDR3: CASSLYSRGGRDTQYF

D: NA
size: many
J: TRBJ2-7
V: TRBV5-6
DNA: TGTGCCAGCAGCTACAGCGCCTACGAGCAGTACTTC
CDR3: CASSYSAYEQYF

D: NA
size: NA
J: TRBJ2-3
V: TRBV7-9
DNA: TGTGCCAGCAGCCACCCCTTCAGGGATACGCAGTATTTT
CDR3: CASSHPFRDTQYF

D: NA
size: NA
J: TRBJ1-4
V: TRBV12-3/TRBV12-4
DNA: TGTGCCAGCAGTAGAGGGAAGGACGAAAAACTGTTTTTT
CDR3: CASSRGKDEKLFF

D: NA
size: few
J: TRBJ2-3
V: TRBV10-3
DNA: TGTGCCATCAGTGATCAGGGTTTCACAGATACGCAGTATTTT
CDR3: CAISDQGFTDTQYF

D: TRBD1
size: NA
J: TRBJ1-3
V: TRBV10-3
DNA: TGTGCCATCAGTAGGGACAGCTCTGGAAACACCATATATTTT
CDR3: CAISRDSSGNTIYF

D: NA
size: NA
J: TRBJ1-4
V: TRBV18
DNA: TGTGCCAGCTCACCACCGGGACATAGAGAAAAACTGTTTTTT
CDR3: CASSPPGHREKLFF

D: NA
size: many
J: TRBJ2-1
V: TRBV19
DNA: TGTGCCAGTAGTATTGAGGGGGGCGCCTACAATGAGCAGTTCTTC
CDR3: CASSIEGGAYNEQFF

D: NA
size: many
J: TRBJ2-3
V: TRBV7-3
DNA: TGTGCCAGCAGCTTAGCCCCAGATACGCAGTATTTT
CDR3: CASSLAPDTQYF

D: TRBD2
size: few
J: TRBJ2-1
V: TRBV7-8
DNA: TGTGCCAGCAGCACCCCCGCTTTGGTAGCGGGGTACGCTACCTACAATGAGCAGTTCTTC
CDR3: CASSTPALVAGYATYNEQFF

D: TRBD2
size: few
J: TRBJ2-3
V: TRBV5-1
DNA: TGCGCCAGCAGCCGCGGGGGGGCCTCAGATACGCAGTATTTT
CDR3: CASSRGGASDTQYF

D: NA
size: few
J: TRBJ1-2
V: TRBV7-2
DNA: TGTGCCAGCAGCACAGAGACCTATGGCTACACCTTC
CDR3: CASSTETYGYTF

D: TRBD1
size: NA
J: TRBJ2-7
V: TRBV12-3/TRBV12-4
DNA: TGTGCCAGCAGTCGACGGACAGGAAGCTACGAGCAGTACTTC
CDR3: CASSRRTGSYEQYF

D: NA
size: few
J: TRBJ1-6
V: TRBV12-3/TRBV12-4
DNA: TGTGCCAGCAGAAAAGGGGGGGTTTCACCCCTCCACTTT
CDR3: CASRKGGVSPLHF

D: TRBD2
size: NA
J: TRBJ2-3
V: TRBV7-9
DNA: TGTGCCAGCAGCATCGGGGGGGCCCCAGATACGCAGTATTTT
CDR3: CASSIGGAPDTQYF

D: NA
size: NA
J: TRBJ1-1
V: TRBV6-6
DNA: TGTGCCAGCAGTCGGCCCAAACACCAGGGGTCGAACACTGAAGCTTTCTTT
CDR3: CASSRPKHQGSNTEAFF

D: NA
size: NA
J: TRBJ1-1
V: TRBV7-2
DNA: TGTGCCAGCAGCCCACACATGGCGAACACTGAAGCTTTCTTT
CDR3: CASSPHMANTEAFF

D: TRBD1
size: few
J: TRBJ1-1
V: TRBV24-1
DNA: TGTGCCACCCGCGCCACCGGGACAGGGATGTCTGAAGCTTTCTTT
CDR3: CATRATGTGMSEAFF

D: TRBD2
size: NA
J: TRBJ2-1
V: TRBV4-1
DNA: TGCGCCAGCAGCCAGTCGGGGACTAGCGGTGTGTGGTTC
CDR3: CASSQSGTSGVWF